The 20 T cell receptor beta chains in this list originate from one sample, sequenced in a study of T-cell memory formation after mild COVID-19. One entry per CDR3 protein results from TCRdb running MiXCR on the 5' RACE reads. The table shows around 430,000 distinct CDR3 sequences, with 16% occurring only once. Sequencing was performed on PBMCs or a T cell subset sorted from them (not recorded which). Receptor source: a man between 18 and 29 years old who had mild COVID-19 (a few samples of this study predate the infection). Cell type and time point are not known.

The chain has TRBV20-1 and TRBJ2-1; a weak D match, TRBD2 (6 bases). With 3 bases removed from V and 2 bases from J, the gap between germline ends came to 8 bases. From germline, CDR1 is DFQATT and CDR2 SNEGSKA (reference sequence). This CDR3 region has 13 residues. The CDR3 bases are TGCAGTGCTAGCGGGAGCGCCTACAATGAGCAGTTCTTC. Its translation is CSASGSAYNEQFF.

This clonotype was seen only a few times. The chain combines TRBV10-3 with TRBJ1-6; the D is unclear. The V gene's germline CDR1 is ENHRY and CDR2 SYGVKD. Trimming left V 4 bases short and J 4 bases short, with 2 bases between. The length of the CDR3 is 12 residues. CDR3 bases: TGTGCCATCAGTGGTTATAATTCACCCCTCCACTTT. Its protein product is CAISGYNSPLHF.

This clonotype turned up a few times. The CDR3 nucleotides are TGTGCCAGCAGTGAACCGTTGACAGGGGCCGAGCAGTACTTC. Residues: CASSEPLTGAEQYF. The chain is built from TRBV25-1 and TRBJ2-7; TRBD1 matches at 8 bases. The CDR3 sequence is 14 residues long. CDR1 is MGHDK and CDR2 is SYGVNS in the germline V gene. Trimming removed 2 bases from V and 6 bases from J; junction bases left unmatched: 6.

This clonotype was counted a few times. The chain is built from TRBV7-9 and TRBJ1-1, with 9 bases aligning to TRBD1. There are 13 residues in the CDR3. V lost 8 bases, J lost 3 bases, and 4 bases stayed unmatched. Germline V CDR1 and CDR2: SEHNR, FQNEAQ (reference sequence). The CDR3 spells CASGDRDDTEAFF. CDR3 nucleotides: TGTGCCAGCGGGGACAGGGATGACACTGAAGCTTTCTTT.

The rearrangement joins TRBV20-1 to TRBJ1-2, with D possibly matching TRBD1 (5 bases). Germline lookup yields CDR1 DFQATT and CDR2 SNEGSKA (reference sequence). The V end was cut by 0 bases, the J end by 6 bases, with 14 bases between. The CDR3 sequence is 14 residues long. Here the CDR3 reads CSAREGQGRNGYTF. Here the CDR3 DNA reads TGCAGTGCTAGAGAGGGGCAGGGACGAAATGGCTACACCTTC.

This clonotype was counted between two and nine times. The chain uses TRBV5-1 and TRBJ2-5; possible D gene TRBD2, 5 bases. The CDR3 totals 15 residues. V shed 0 bases and J shed 4 bases, with 13 bases lying between them. The germline gives CDR1 SGHRS, CDR2 YFSETQ. Written as DNA, the CDR3 is TGCGCCAGCAGCTTGGTCAGTCCTAGCACAGAGACCCAGTACTTC. This encodes CASSLVSPSTETQYF.

V and J are TRBV5-1 and TRBJ2-3; D gene unclear. The CDR3 spans 15 residues. Looked up from germline, CDR1 is SGHRS and CDR2 is YFSETQ. V gave up 4 bases and J gave up 1 base, with 13 bases separating them. In nucleotides, the CDR3 is TGCGCCAGCAGCCCCCCTCTAGATGGCACAGATACGCAGTATTTT. The encoded protein is CASSPPLDGTDTQYF.

The J gene is TRBJ2-7, the V gene TRBV7-8, with a possible D match to TRBD1 (5 bases). CDR1 and CDR2 (germline): SGHVS, FQNEAQ. CDR3 length: 14 residues. Trimming stripped 3 bases from V and 7 bases from J, with 16 bases between. The CDR3 here is CASSFRQPGLEQYF. The DNA for the CDR3 is TGTGCCAGCAGCTTCCGGCAGCCAGGGTTAGAGCAGTACTTC.

The gene calls are TRBV15 and TRBJ1-2, with TRBD1 matching over 9 bases. The CDR3 spans 14 residues. Germline V gene data show CDR1 as LNHNV and CDR2 as YYDKDF (reference sequence). V dropped 11 bases and J dropped 6; count of bases not matched to a gene: 13. The CDR3 here is CAAGTETGGDGYTF. The CDR3 DNA reads as TGTGCCGCCGGCACTGAAACAGGGGGCGATGGCTACACCTTC.

This clonotype was observed a few times. The rearrangement joins TRBV12-3 or TRBV12-4 to TRBJ2-7; 10 bases map to TRBD2. This CDR3 region has 16 residues. Trimming took 6 bases from V and 6 from J; bases not matched to a gene: 14. This chain's CDR3 is CASSSGTSVAYGEQYF. CDR3 in DNA: TGTGCCAGCAGCTCCGGGACTAGCGTAGCCTACGGCGAGCAGTACTTC.

This chain joins TRBV6-6 and TRBJ2-1, with 7 nucleotides matching TRBD2. In germline, CDR1 is MNHNY, CDR2 SVGAGI (reference sequence). CDR3 length: 14 amino acids. J was trimmed by 7 bases and V by 6 bases; bases with no gene match: 9. The CDR3 DNA reads TGTGCCAGCAGCCTAGCCCTCGGGGGGAATGAGCAGTTCTTC. It yields the protein CASSLALGGNEQFF.

The CDR3 reads CASSSSRDSEAFF. The CDR3 DNA sequence: TGCGCCAGCTCGTCTTCCAGGGACAGTGAAGCTTTCTTT. This chain uses TRBV4-1 with TRBJ1-1; 7 nucleotides line up with TRBD1. The J segment lost 7 bases and the V segment lost 8 bases, leaving 10 bases of the junction unmatched. The germline CDR1 and CDR2 sequences are MGHRA and YSYEKL. The CDR3 totals 13 residues.

The chain is built from TRBV4-3 and TRBJ2-1, with D possibly being TRBD1 or TRBD2 (6 bases each). The ends were cut back, 4 bases at V and 6 bases at J, with 16 bases in the middle. The CDR3 spans 15 residues. The germline V gene encodes CDR1 LGHNA and CDR2 YSLEER. In nucleotides, the CDR3 is TGCGCCAGCAGCCGGGGGGCCCCTGGGACCAATGAGCAGTTCTTC. Protein: CASSRGAPGTNEQFF.

The V call is TRBV5-1, the J call TRBJ2-2; the D is unclear. Per germline, CDR1 SGHRS and CDR2 YFSETQ. The CDR3 sequence is 12 residues long. V gave up 1 base and J gave up 7 bases, with 5 bases separating them. The CDR3 loop is CASSLILGELFF. CDR3 DNA: TGCGCCAGCAGCTTGATACTCGGGGAGCTGTTTTTT.

The DNA of the CDR3 is TGTGCCAGCAGTCCACTAGCGGGGGGGCCGGCCTACAATGAGCAGTTCTTC. Translated: CASSPLAGGPAYNEQFF. This chain links TRBV12-3 or TRBV12-4 with TRBJ2-1, with 13 nucleotides matching TRBD2. V shed 5 bases and J 2 bases; nucleotides not matched to a gene: 6. The CDR3 runs 17 residues.

This clonotype was detected only once. An end of the junction does not agree with germline; a read error may underlie this. This chain links TRBV2 with TRBJ2-4; D is unresolved. This CDR3 contains 13 residues. Germline values: CDR1 SNHLY, CDR2 FYNNEI. The chain's CDR3 is CASSELAKTIQYF. In DNA form, the CDR3 reads TGTGCCAGCAGTGAGTTGGCCAAAACCATTCAGTACTTC.

The chain couples TRBV3-1 to TRBJ2-1; 16 nucleotides line up with TRBD2. The CDR3 is 18 residues long. Losses at the gene ends were 5 bases for V and 0 bases for J; bases not matched to a gene: 4. Looked up from germline, CDR1 is LGHDT and CDR2 is YNNKEL (reference sequence). CDR3 sequence reads: CASSSGLAGGSSYNEQFF. The CDR3 nucleotides are TGTGCCAGCAGCTCGGGACTAGCGGGGGGGAGCTCCTACAATGAGCAGTTCTTC.

The V and J genes are TRBV20-1 and TRBJ1-1; a weak D match, TRBD1 (6 bases). The CDR3 length is 12 residues. V lost 6 bases and J 3 bases, leaving 11 bases between the germline ends. Per germline, CDR1 DFQATT and CDR2 SNEGSKA (reference sequence). The DNA of the CDR3 is TGCAGTGCCCTTGAGGGGGACACTGAAGCTTTCTTT. Translation: CSALEGDTEAFF.

This clonotype turned up a few times. The chain recombines TRBV12-3 or TRBV12-4 with TRBJ2-1; no firm D call. The CDR3 has 16 amino acids. V was shortened by 3 bases and J by 6 bases, with 18 bases between the two germline ends. CDR3 residues: CASSFPLLVMGNEQFF. CDR3 coding DNA: TGTGCCAGCAGTTTCCCGCTCCTCGTGATGGGCAATGAGCAGTTCTTC.

The rearrangement links TRBV7-8 to TRBJ1-6; TRBD1 agrees at 8 bases. Per germline, CDR1 SGHVS and CDR2 FQNEAQ. With V trimmed by 7 bases and J by 10 bases, 12 bases remained unmatched. The CDR3 loop spans 15 amino acids. CDR3 sequence (DNA): TGTGCCAGCACCCTACTGGTACAGGGGGTCTCACCCCTCCACTTT. This gives the protein CASTLLVQGVSPLHF.